This T cell receptor (beta chain) is from a study of identical twins. General study points: A partial confounding effect on zero-insertion analyses could come from invariant MAIT and iNKT cells. Cord blood beta clonotypes present at high abundance carried fewer insertions; no such pattern appeared in memory repertoires. Researchers reported excess low generation probability among twin-shared out-of-frame alpha sequences. Twins showed weaker excess sharing in their beta out-of-frame sequences.

TCRdb re-called the 5' RACE reads through MiXCR, storing one row per CDR3 protein. The sample shows around 960,000 distinct CDR3 sequences, roughly 12% of them seen only once. This clonotype occurred a few times. The antigen is undetermined. CDR3 length: 17 residues. The germline CDR1 and CDR2 sequences are SGHRS and YFSETQ. Germline trimming cut 4 bases from V and 3 bases from J; bases unmatched to any gene: 11. This same sample was also taken into another study, of yellow fever vaccine responses in identical twins.

This TCR was sampled from a woman under 30 in good health. The source material was PBMCs. The V gene is TRBV5-1, the J gene TRBJ2-1, with 9 bases identical to TRBD1. The DNA for the CDR3 is TGCGCCAGCAGCCCAACAGGGGGCCTAGCGGACTACAATGAGCAGTTCTTC. Residues: CASSPTGGLADYNEQFF.